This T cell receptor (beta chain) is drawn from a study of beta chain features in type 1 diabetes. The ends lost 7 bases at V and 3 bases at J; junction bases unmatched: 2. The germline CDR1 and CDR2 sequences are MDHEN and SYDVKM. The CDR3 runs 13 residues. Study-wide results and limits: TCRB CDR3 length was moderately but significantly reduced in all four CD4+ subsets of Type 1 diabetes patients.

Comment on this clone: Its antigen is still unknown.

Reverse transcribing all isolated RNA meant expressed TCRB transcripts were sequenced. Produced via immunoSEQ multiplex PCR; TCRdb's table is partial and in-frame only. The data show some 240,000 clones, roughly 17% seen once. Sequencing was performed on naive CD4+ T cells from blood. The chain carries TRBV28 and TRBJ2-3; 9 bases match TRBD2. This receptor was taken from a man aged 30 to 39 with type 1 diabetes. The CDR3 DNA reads TGTGCCAGCATAACTAGCGGGACAGATACGCAGTATTTT. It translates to CASITSGTDTQYF.